This TCR beta chain came from a study of spatial heterogeneity in lung cancer. This clonotype was detected a few times. The time point was: sample taken at primary tumor resection. Sequencing of whole RNA from tumor, nontumor lung or frozen PBMC involved no sorting. TCRdb analysed the 5' RACE reads with MiXCR anew, one entry per CDR3 protein. The sample holds tens of thousands of distinct CDR3 sequences, less than 15% seen once. The sample was PBMCs, taken at surgery. This TCR came from a male donor with early-stage non-small cell lung cancer.

The CDR3 here is CSVGREKNSPLHF. The DNA of the CDR3 is TGCAGCGTTGGCAGGGAAAAGAATTCACCCCTCCACTTT. V is TRBV29-1 and J is TRBJ1-6; D perhaps matches TRBD1 (5 bases). V was trimmed by 4 bases and J by 7 bases, leaving 11 bases between them. Germline CDR1 and CDR2: SQVTM and ANQGSEA. The CDR3 extends over 13 amino acids.